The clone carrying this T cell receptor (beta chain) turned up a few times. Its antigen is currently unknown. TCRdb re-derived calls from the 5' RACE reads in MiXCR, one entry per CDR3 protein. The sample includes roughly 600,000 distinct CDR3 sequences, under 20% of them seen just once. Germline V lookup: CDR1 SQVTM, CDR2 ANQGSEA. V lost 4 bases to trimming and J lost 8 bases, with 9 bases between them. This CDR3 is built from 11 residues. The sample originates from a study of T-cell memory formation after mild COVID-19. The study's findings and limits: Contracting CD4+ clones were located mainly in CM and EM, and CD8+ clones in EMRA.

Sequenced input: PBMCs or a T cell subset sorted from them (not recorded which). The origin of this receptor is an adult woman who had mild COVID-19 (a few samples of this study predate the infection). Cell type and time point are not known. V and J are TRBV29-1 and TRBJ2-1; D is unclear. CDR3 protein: CSVVLGYEQFF. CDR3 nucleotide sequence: TGCAGCGTTGTGTTGGGCTATGAGCAGTTCTTC.